Detailed here is one T cell receptor (beta chain). This sample stems from a study of blood T cell repertoires in COVID-19. Study-wide background: From the United States, Italy and Spain came samples of acute and convalescent COVID-19. T cells, B-cell-depleted T cells, or PBMCs provided the cDNA or gDNA that served as material.

Methods used by the authors: Nucleated cell counts were estimated from reference gene primer amplification. Sequencing was performed with immunoSEQ multiplex PCR; in TCRdb, only in-frame clones are kept and a portion is missing. The V and J calls and clone size come from that table; D and trimming were worked out from the DNA. The table records about 190,000 clones, approximately 86% of them present only once. The sequenced sample consisted of peripheral blood. This TCR came from a man aged 25-40 years with acute or convalescent COVID-19.

This CDR3 reads CASGSGTGELFF. CDR3 coding DNA: TGTGCTAGTGGTTCCGGGACCGGGGAGCTGTTTTTT. V is TRBV12-5 and J is TRBJ2-2; no firm D call. CDR3 size: 12 residues. Trimming left V 4 bases short and J 5 bases short, with 5 bases between. Germline V gene sequence: CDR1 LGHNT, CDR2 FRNRAP. Combining the CDR3 with reference TRBV12-5 and TRBJ2-2 gives the whole variable domain DARVTQTPRHKVTEMGQEVTMRCQPILGHNTVFWYRQTMMQGLELLAYFRNRAPLDDSGMPKDRFSAEMPDATLATLKIQPSEPRDSAVYFCASGSGTGELFFGEGSRLTVL.